The rows below give T cell receptor beta chains drawn from one sample of a study of cytomegalovirus exposure and HLA in healthy donors. Sequenced by immunoSEQ multiplex PCR; TCRdb stores in-frame clones only, minus some. The sample yields roughly 130,000 clones, roughly 77% seen once. Sequencing was done on a sample of PBMCs. These receptors were obtained from a female donor in good health and CMV-seronegative. Both conserved end residues are part of each CDR3. The order of the fields is CDR3 DNA, CDR3 protein, V gene, J gene, D gene, clone size, CDR3 length. D genes are given only for firm matches. Part of the rows lack a size; the others show once, few, many or a class for expanded clones.

TGTGCTAGTGGTTTGGTACGGTTAAACGGGGAGCTGTTTTTT	CASGLVRLNGELFF	TRBV12-5	TRBJ2-2	.	.	14
TGTGCCAGCAGTGCCCGGGGAGAGGGTGCGACCTTC	CASSARGEGATF	TRBV25-1	TRBJ1-2	.	.	12
TGTGCCAGCAGCTTAATAGCGGGTGATTCCCCCTACGAGCAGTACTTC	CASSLIAGDSPYEQYF	TRBV11-3	TRBJ2-7	TRBD2	.	16
TGCGCCAGCAGCTGGAGGGGGGGGTCGAACACTGAAGCTTTCTTT	CASSWRGGSNTEAFF	TRBV5-1	TRBJ1-1	.	.	15
TGTGCCAGCCCAGGGCCTCAACGAGCTTTCTTT	CASPGPQRAFF	TRBV2	TRBJ1-1	.	.	11
TGTGCCAGCAGCCAAGCTATCGGACTTAACTACGAGCAGTACTTC	CASSQAIGLNYEQYF	TRBV7-2	TRBJ2-7	.	.	15
TGTGCCTGGAGTGCCAAGACAGGCCCATCTAACTATGGCTACACCTTC	CAWSAKTGPSNYGYTF	TRBV30	TRBJ1-2	.	.	16
TGTGCCAGCAGACCGGGGGTCGACACCGGGGAGCTGTTTTTT	CASRPGVDTGELFF	TRBV6-6	TRBJ2-2	.	.	14
TGTGCCAGCAGCCCACTAGCCTACGAGCAGTACTTC	CASSPLAYEQYF	TRBV7-2	TRBJ2-7	.	.	12
TGTGCCTGGAGCCCTCTTTCCGAGCAGTACTTC	CAWSPLSEQYF	TRBV30	TRBJ2-7	.	once	11
TGCAGCGTTGAGCAGGGGGCCAAAAACATTCAGTACTTC	CSVEQGAKNIQYF	TRBV29-1	TRBJ2-4	.	.	13
TGTGCCAGCAGGAGCGGGAGCGTCGAGTTCTTC	CASRSGSVEFF	TRBV6-6	TRBJ2-1	TRBD2	once	11
TGTGCCAGCAGCTTAGAATCTAGCGGGAGGTACGAGCAGTACTTC	CASSLESSGRYEQYF	TRBV7-2	TRBJ2-7	TRBD2	.	15
TGTGCCAGCAGCCCCCCCTCGACTAGCGGACAAGAGACCCAGTACTTC	CASSPPSTSGQETQYF	TRBV13	TRBJ2-5	TRBD2	once	16
TGTGCCAGCAGCTCGGGACTGACCCCCTCTGGAAACACCATATATTTT	CASSSGLTPSGNTIYF	TRBV7-3	TRBJ1-3	.	.	16
TGTGCCAGCAGCCAAGACGGGTACCAAGACGGGGTCGGGGCTGGGGCCAACGTCCTGACTTTC	CASSQDGYQDGVGAGANVLTF	TRBV14	TRBJ2-6	.	.	21
TGTGCCAGCAGCTGGCTAGCGGGAGGGTCCTACAATGAGCAGTTCTTC	CASSWLAGGSYNEQFF	TRBV5-6	TRBJ2-1	TRBD2	.	16
TGTGCCTGGAGTAAGATCCGGACAGGGGCGAACACTGAAGCTTTCTTT	CAWSKIRTGANTEAFF	TRBV30	TRBJ1-1	TRBD1	.	16
TGTGCTAGCAGCGTGACAGGGGTGGACACCGGGGAGCTGTTTTTT	CASSVTGVDTGELFF	TRBV7-7	TRBJ2-2	TRBD1	.	15
TGTGCCATCAGTGACCAGACAGGGCCCCCCAAAGGCTACACCTTC	CAISDQTGPPKGYTF	TRBV10-3	TRBJ1-2	TRBD1	.	15
TGTGCCAGCAGCTTGGGGCTGGGCCGCTCCTACGAGCAGTACTTC	CASSLGLGRSYEQYF	TRBV5-6	TRBJ2-7	.	.	15
TGTGCCAGCAGCTTATTGGTACTACAAGAGACCCAGTACTTC	CASSLLVLQETQYF	TRBV7-9	TRBJ2-5	.	.	14
TGTGCCAGTGTGCACGCGGACAATCAGCCCCAGCATTTT	CASVHADNQPQHF	TRBV19	TRBJ1-5	.	.	13
TGTGCCAGCAGCCCCAGGCTGGGCCAAGAGACCCAGTACTTC	CASSPRLGQETQYF	TRBV6-5	TRBJ2-5	.	.	14
TGTGCCAGCGTTAGGGCACCAGGGGGCACTGAAGCTTTCTTT	CASVRAPGGTEAFF	TRBV27	TRBJ1-1	TRBD1	few	14
TGCGCCAGCAGCTTTCCAGATATGAACACTGAAGCTTTCTTT	CASSFPDMNTEAFF	TRBV4-1	TRBJ1-1	.	.	14